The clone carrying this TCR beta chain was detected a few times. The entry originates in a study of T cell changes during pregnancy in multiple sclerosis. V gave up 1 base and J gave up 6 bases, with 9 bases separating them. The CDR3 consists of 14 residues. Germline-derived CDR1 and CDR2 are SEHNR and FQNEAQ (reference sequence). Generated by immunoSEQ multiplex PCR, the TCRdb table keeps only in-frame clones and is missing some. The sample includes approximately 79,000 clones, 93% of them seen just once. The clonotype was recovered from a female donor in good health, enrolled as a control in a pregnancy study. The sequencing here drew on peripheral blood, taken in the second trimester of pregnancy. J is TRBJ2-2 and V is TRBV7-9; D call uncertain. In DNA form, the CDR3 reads TGTGCCAGCAGCTTAGTATCAGTGTCCGGGGAGCTGTTTTTT. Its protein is CASSLVSVSGELFF. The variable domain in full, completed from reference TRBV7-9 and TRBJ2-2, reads DTGVSQNPRHKITKRGQNVTFRCDPISEHNRLYWYRQTLGQGPEFLTYFQNEAQLEKSRLLSDRFSAERPKGSFSTLEIQRTEQGDSAMYLCASSLVSVSGELFFGEGSRLTVL.